Below, 2 T cell receptor beta chains from the same sample are listed, as sequenced in a study of blood T cell repertoires in COVID-19. The repertoire was sequenced with immunoSEQ multiplex PCR; TCRdb's copy has only in-frame clones and lacks some. This table has over 400,000 clones, 86% appearing once. Sequenced sample: peripheral blood. Source of these receptors: a woman aged 25 to 45 with active or convalescent COVID-19.

The V call is TRBV29-1, the J call TRBJ1-3; D gene uncertain. CDR1 is SQVTM, CDR2 ANQGSEA, per germline. The CDR3 has 12 amino acids. Trimming shortened V by 7 bases and J by 2 bases, and 9 bases separated the two germline ends. Here the CDR3 DNA reads TGCAGCGCGACGGGGACTGGAAACACCATATATTTT. Translated: CSATGTGNTIYF.

About this clone itself: This sample includes further DNA sequences coding for the same CDR3. The gene calls are TRBV18 and TRBJ1-6; TRBD1 matches 10 bases. After removal of 2 bases from V and 8 bases from J, the junction contained 3 bases not matched to a gene. This CDR3 region has 15 residues. Germline V lookup: CDR1 KGHSH, CDR2 LQKENI. CDR3 bases: TGTGCCAGCTCACCAAGACAGGGGGCTGATTCACCCCTCCACTTT. Translating gives CASSPRQGADSPLHF. The entire variable domain, with the rest obtained from reference TRBV18 and TRBJ1-6, is as follows: NAGVMQNPRHLVRRRGQEARLRCSPMKGHSHVYWYRQLPEEGLKFMVYLQKENIIDESGMPKERFSAEFPKEGPSILRIQQVVRGDSAAYFCASSPRQGADSPLHFGNGTRLTVT.